This is a list of T cell receptor beta chains from one sample in a study of T-cell reconstitution after alpha-beta-depleted transplantation in children. TCRdb re-analysed the PCR reads in MiXCR, keeping a single row per CDR3 protein. The sample yields under 250,000 distinct CDR3 sequences, approximately 6.3% seen once. The input for sequencing was PBMCs, taken before TCRalphabeta/CD19-depleted stem cell transplant. These receptors originate from a boy aged 2 to 10 with acute lymphoblastic leukemia, due to receive a stem cell transplant. Both conserved end residues are trimmed from each CDR3. The order of the fields is CDR3 protein, J gene, clone size, V gene. A row's size may be missing; if present it is once, few, many or a size class.

CDR3 protein: ASSPHGETQY; J gene: TRBJ2-5; clone size: .; V gene: TRBV7-2
CDR3 protein: ATSDLRAGTYEQY; J gene: TRBJ2-7; clone size: few; V gene: TRBV24-1
CDR3 protein: ARPGSCTDTQY; J gene: TRBJ2-3; clone size: many; V gene: TRBV6-1
CDR3 protein: SAREAGPNTEAF; J gene: TRBJ1-1; clone size: .; V gene: TRBV20-1
CDR3 protein: ASSRATDSDTEAF; J gene: TRBJ1-1; clone size: many; V gene: TRBV9
CDR3 protein: ASRIGQGREQY; J gene: TRBJ2-7; clone size: few; V gene: TRBV7-9
CDR3 protein: ASKGQGANTGELF; J gene: TRBJ2-2; clone size: few; V gene: TRBV25-1
CDR3 protein: ASSADREGYEQY; J gene: TRBJ2-7; clone size: once; V gene: TRBV18
CDR3 protein: ASSLAPPNTGELF; J gene: TRBJ2-2; clone size: many; V gene: TRBV5-1
CDR3 protein: ASQFGNTIY; J gene: TRBJ1-3; clone size: many; V gene: TRBV6-6
CDR3 protein: ASGLRRPDRDGVSSGANVLT; J gene: TRBJ2-6; clone size: few; V gene: TRBV6-2/TRBV6-3
CDR3 protein: ATEQGEDTEAF; J gene: TRBJ1-1; clone size: .; V gene: TRBV15
CDR3 protein: ASSYEGNGYT; J gene: TRBJ1-2; clone size: many; V gene: TRBV6-2/TRBV6-3